The 31 T cell receptor beta chains given below trace back to one sample, sequenced in a study of CD8 T cells in ankylosing spondylitis. TCRdb itself ran the 5' RACE reads through MiXCR, one entry per CDR3 protein. The sample records about 190,000 distinct CDR3 sequences, 10% to 15% being singletons. Sequenced material: blood, either unsorted or a sorted T cell fraction (not recorded which). These receptors came from a female donor with ankylosing spondylitis or in good health (not recorded which).

The chain has TRBV3-1 and TRBJ2-1; D remains unclear. Germline V gene sequence: CDR1 LGHDT, CDR2 YNNKEL (reference sequence). V gave up 0 bases and J gave up 8 bases, with 11 bases separating them. The CDR3 runs to 14 residues. CDR3 nucleotide sequence: TGTGCCAGCAGCCAAGAGCCAGGTCACTATGAGCAGTTCTTC. Amino acid sequence: CASSQEPGHYEQFF.

This clonotype was counted only a few times. This chain joins TRBV5-6 and TRBJ2-4; TRBD1 agrees at 10 bases. Trimming at V came to 0 bases and at J to 9 bases, leaving 3 bases not matched to a gene. This CDR3 contains 14 residues. The germline V gene encodes CDR1 SGHDT and CDR2 YYEEEE. CDR3 protein: CASSLGTGGSIQYF. For the CDR3, the DNA is TGTGCCAGCAGCTTGGGGACAGGGGGAAGCATTCAGTACTTC.

This clonotype was recorded many times. V usage is TRBV4-2 and J usage is TRBJ2-3; 9 bases are a match to TRBD2. The CDR3 has 14 amino acids. The germline V gene encodes CDR1 LGHNA and CDR2 YNFKEQ. The ends lost 1 base at V and 4 bases at J; junction bases unmatched: 0. The DNA for the CDR3 is TGTGCCAGCAGCCAAGGGACTAGCGCAGATACGCAGTATTTT. Protein: CASSQGTSADTQYF.

This clonotype was recorded at least ten times. The genes are TRBV3-1 and TRBJ1-3; weak D call: TRBD1 (6 bases). Trimming took off 4 bases at V and 0 bases at J, with 13 bases between the two ends. This CDR3 has 16 residues. Germline lookup yields CDR1 LGHDT and CDR2 YNNKEL (reference sequence). The CDR3 reads CASSPPGATSGNTIYF. In DNA, the CDR3 is TGTGCCAGCAGCCCCCCAGGGGCAACCTCTGGAAACACCATATATTTT.

In this sample, this clonotype turned up many times. V usage is TRBV27 and J usage is TRBJ2-7; 9 nucleotides line up with TRBD2. Germline V lookup: CDR1 MNHEY, CDR2 SMNVEV (reference sequence). This CDR3 is built from 17 residues. V lost 5 bases to trimming and J lost 5 bases; unmatched junction nucleotides: 16. CDR3 DNA: TGTGCCAGCAGTCCTTTTTTAAATAGCGGGAGTAGTAACGAGCAGTACTTC. Translating gives CASSPFLNSGSSNEQYF.

This clonotype was recorded at least ten times. The J gene is TRBJ2-5, the V gene TRBV20-1, with D hard to call. Deletions cut 1 base from V and 1 base from J, with 10 bases between. CDR1 and CDR2 from the germline V gene are DFQATT and SNEGSKA (reference sequence). The CDR3 is 14 amino acids. The CDR3 nucleotides are TGCAGTGCTAGAGGTCTATCTAGCCAAGAGACCCAGTACTTC. Amino acids: CSARGLSSQETQYF.

This clonotype showed up many times. The chain employs TRBV3-1 and TRBJ1-2; D unclear. The CDR3 loop spans 13 amino acids. CDR1 is LGHDT, CDR2 YNNKEL, per germline (reference sequence). Deletions cut 5 bases from V and 6 bases from J, with 13 bases between. DNA for the CDR3: TGTGCCAGCAGCGGCCGACGGACGAATGGCTACACCTTC. This gives the protein CASSGRRTNGYTF.

This clonotype has just a few counts. CDR3 sequence reads: CSARAGEGNQPQHF. The CDR3 coding sequence is TGCAGTGCTAGAGCGGGGGAGGGGAATCAGCCCCAGCATTTT. The chain has TRBV20-1 and TRBJ1-5; TRBD1 might be the D (5 bases). The V gene lost 1 base and the J gene lost 4 bases, with 11 bases spanning the gap. The CDR3 is 14 residues long. Germline CDR1 reads DFQATT; CDR2 reads SNEGSKA (reference sequence).

This clonotype was recorded a few times. V is TRBV5-1 and J is TRBJ2-1; D call uncertain. Between the trimmed V and J ends, which lost 1 base and 7 bases, there was a span of 9 bases. This CDR3 has 13 amino acids. Germline values: CDR1 SGHRS, CDR2 YFSETQ. The CDR3 here is CASSLITQNEQFF. CDR3 nucleotide sequence: TGCGCCAGCAGCTTGATTACCCAAAATGAGCAGTTCTTC.

There are a few counts of this clonotype. The chain has TRBV7-9 and TRBJ2-1; D call uncertain. V gave up 3 bases and J gave up 5 bases, with 8 bases separating them. CDR1 is SEHNR, CDR2 FQNEAQ, per germline (reference sequence). The CDR3 is 13 amino acids. The CDR3 nucleotides read TGTGCCAGCAGCTTCCCCCTTAACAATGAGCAGTTCTTC. It encodes CASSFPLNNEQFF.

This clonotype was counted ten times or more. V and J are TRBV20-1 and TRBJ2-3; the match to TRBD2 covers 7 bases. This CDR3 contains 14 residues. The V and J ends lost 3 bases and 9 bases, in that order; junction bases with no gene match: 12. The germline V gene has CDR1 DFQATT and CDR2 SNEGSKA (reference sequence). CDR3 DNA sequence: TGCAGTGCTAGTGTGCCGGGGGAGGGTGACACGCAGTATTTT. This codes for CSASVPGEGDTQYF.

This clonotype was observed many times. The V gene is TRBV5-1, the J gene TRBJ1-1, with 8 bases matching TRBD1. Trimming at V came to 2 bases and at J to 3 bases, leaving 6 bases not matched to a gene. CDR1 is SGHRS, CDR2 YFSETQ, per germline. This CDR3 spans 15 amino acids. The CDR3 DNA follows: TGCGCCAGCAGCTTCAGACAGGGGACAGACACTGAAGCTTTCTTT. It codes for CASSFRQGTDTEAFF.

This clonotype was counted ten times or more. J is TRBJ2-7 and V is TRBV15; 14 bases are shared with TRBD2. Germline CDR1 is LNHNV and CDR2 is YYDKDF (reference sequence). Losses at the gene ends were 8 bases for V and 6 bases for J; bases not matched to a gene: 9. CDR3 size: 15 residues. The CDR3 loop reads CATGGLAGAHSEQYF. In DNA, the CDR3 is TGTGCCACCGGGGGACTAGCGGGAGCTCACAGCGAGCAGTACTTC. Supplemented by reference TRBV15 and TRBJ2-7, the full variable domain reads DAMVIQNPRYQVTQFGKPVTLSCSQTLNHNVMYWYQQKSSQAPKLLFHYYDKDFNNEADTPDNFQSRRPNTSFCFLDIRSPGLGDTAMYLCATGGLAGAHSEQYFGPGTRLTVT.

The CDR3 DNA reads TGCGCCAGCAGCTCAGGGTTGTCTGGGGCCAACGTCCTGACTTTC. It translates to CASSSGLSGANVLTF. This chain links TRBV5-1 with TRBJ2-6, with a weak D call TRBD1 (5 bases). The CDR3 is 15 amino acids. The V gene's germline CDR1 is SGHRS and CDR2 YFSETQ. The ends were cut back, 3 bases at V and 1 base at J, with 8 bases in the middle.

The J gene is TRBJ2-1, the V gene TRBV5-6; possibly TRBD2 for D (6 bases). CDR3 size: 13 residues. V was shortened by 4 bases and J by 3 bases, with 8 bases between the two germline ends. The V gene's germline CDR1 is SGHDT and CDR2 YYEEEE. CDR3 sequence (DNA): TGTGCCAGCAGCCCGACTAGCTACAATGAGCAGTTCTTC. Its protein product is CASSPTSYNEQFF.

In the case of this clonotype: A much bigger clone sits one base away, suggesting this may be a read error. For the CDR3, the DNA is TGTGCCAGCAGAAATCAGGGATATGAGGCCCAGCATTTT. Amino acid sequence: CASRNQGYEAQHF. The chain employs TRBV21-1 and TRBJ1-5; the table's D call, TRBD1, was not checked against the DNA. TRBV21-1 constitutes a pseudogene. The CDR3 length is 13 residues.

This clonotype was found a few times. The V gene is TRBV5-8, the J gene TRBJ2-1; 12 positions agree with TRBD2. Germline lookup yields CDR1 SGHTS and CDR2 YDEGEE. V dropped 4 bases and J dropped 7; count of bases not matched to a gene: 9. The CDR3 runs to 16 residues. CDR3 in DNA: TGTGCCAGCAGCGTTCCAAGGACTAGCGGGACGAATGAGCAGTTCTTC. Translation gives CASSVPRTSGTNEQFF. The full variable domain, with the rest looked up from reference TRBV5-8 and TRBJ2-1, is EAGVTQSPTHLIKTRGQQATLRCSPISGHTSVYWYQQALGLGLQFLLWYDEGEERNRGNFPPRFSGRQFPNYSSELNVNALELEDSALYLCASSVPRTSGTNEQFFGPGTRLTVL.

The sample holds many counts of this clonotype. This chain links TRBV7-9 with TRBJ2-5, with 12 bases identical to TRBD2. The CDR3 length is 15 residues. Unmatched junction bases numbered 1, after V lost 1 base and J lost 4 bases. Germline V gene data show CDR1 as SEHNR and CDR2 as FQNEAQ (reference sequence). The CDR3 region is CASSLVGLAGETQYF. Written as DNA, the CDR3 is TGTGCCAGCAGCTTAGTGGGACTAGCGGGAGAGACCCAGTACTTC.

The chain carries TRBV7-2 and TRBJ2-3, with D possibly matching TRBD1 (6 bases). CDR3 size: 14 residues. Germline assignment: CDR1 SGHTA and CDR2 FQGNSA. Deletions cut 8 bases from V and 2 bases from J, with 14 bases between. Here the CDR3 reads CASRDTRITDTQYF. In DNA form, the CDR3 reads TGTGCCAGCCGGGACACCAGGATCACAGATACGCAGTATTTT.

In DNA, the CDR3 is TGTGCCAGCAGCTTGGAACGGGTGCAAGGAAGTAGACCGTACTTC. Protein sequence: CASSLERVQGSRPYF. The rearrangement links TRBV5-6 to TRBJ2-4; D gene ambiguous. This CDR3 contains 15 residues. CDR1 SGHDT and CDR2 YYEEEE come from the germline V gene. The V end was cut by 0 bases, the J end by 15 bases, with 22 bases between.

V usage is TRBV10-3 and J usage is TRBJ2-7; maybe TRBD1 (6 bases). CDR1 and CDR2 (germline): ENHRY, SYGVKD. V was trimmed by 2 bases and J by 3 bases, leaving 11 bases between them. This CDR3 contains 14 residues. The CDR3 spells CAISERTELYEQYF. The CDR3 nucleotides read TGTGCCATCAGTGAGAGGACAGAACTCTACGAGCAGTACTTC.

V is TRBV5-4 and J is TRBJ2-5, with D possibly being TRBD1 (7 bases). The CDR3 contains 14 residues. V lost 4 bases, J lost 1 base, and 11 bases lay in between. Germline CDR1 and CDR2: SGHNT and YYREEE (reference sequence). CDR3 in DNA: TGTGCCAGCAGCGCGGGACAGAGCCAAGAGACCCAGTACTTC. Translation: CASSAGQSQETQYF.

This clonotype was detected ten times or more. This chain links TRBV7-2 with TRBJ2-3, with a tentative D call TRBD2 (5 bases). Germline lookup yields CDR1 SGHTA and CDR2 FQGNSA. The CDR3 totals 15 residues. V lost 7 bases to trimming and J lost 1 base, with 15 bases between them. The CDR3 sequence: CASTLSGGRTDTQYF. The CDR3 nucleotides are TGTGCCAGCACCCTAAGCGGCGGCCGCACAGATACGCAGTATTTT.

This clonotype was observed at least ten times. The chain is built from TRBV6-2 or TRBV6-3 and TRBJ2-4; TRBD1 matches at 7 bases. There are 13 residues in the CDR3. CDR1 and CDR2 (germline): MNHEY, SVGEGT. V shed 5 bases and J 3 bases; nucleotides not matched to a gene: 1. CDR3: CASSGQVKNIQYF. In nucleotides, the CDR3 is TGTGCCAGCAGTGGACAGGTCAAAAACATTCAGTACTTC.

At least ten counts were recorded for this clonotype. J is TRBJ1-5 and V is TRBV29-1; 7 bases are shared with TRBD1. The length of the CDR3 is 15 residues. The V and J ends lost 7 bases and 8 bases, in that order; junction bases with no gene match: 17. From germline, CDR1 is SQVTM and CDR2 ANQGSEA. CDR3 amino acids: CSDKETGTVGKPQHF. The CDR3 nucleotides read TGCAGCGATAAAGAGACAGGGACAGTGGGGAAGCCCCAGCATTTT.

This clonotype has only a few counts. The rearrangement links TRBV11-1 to TRBJ2-2; D gene uncertain. The CDR3 loop spans 20 amino acids. V lost 3 bases to trimming and J lost 0 bases, with 23 bases between them. CDR1 and CDR2 (germline): SGHAT, FQDESV (reference sequence). The CDR3 region has the DNA TGTGCCAGCAGCTTGTTTGGTGGAGACCGGACGACCCCGAACACCGGGGAGCTGTTTTTT. Protein: CASSLFGGDRTTPNTGELFF.

This clonotype was detected many times. The chain joins TRBV20-1 to TRBJ2-7, with 7 nucleotides matching TRBD2. The V gene end was trimmed by 0 bases and the J gene end by 1 base; junction bases not matched to a gene: 6. This CDR3 has 15 amino acids. The V gene's germline CDR1 is DFQATT and CDR2 SNEGSKA (reference sequence). CDR3 sequence: CSARDPNSGSYEQYF. The CDR3 DNA is TGCAGTGCTAGAGACCCCAATAGCGGGTCCTACGAGCAGTACTTC.

This clonotype was detected many times. The chain couples TRBV20-1 to TRBJ1-5; 8 bases align to TRBD1. J gave up 5 bases and V 5 bases, and 11 bases lay outside the gene matches. The CDR3 length is 15 residues. The germline CDR1 and CDR2 sequences are DFQATT and SNEGSKA (reference sequence). The CDR3 DNA sequence: TGCAGTGCTTCCACTCCGGACAGGGCCTATCAGCCCCAGCATTTT. Translated: CSASTPDRAYQPQHF.

The chain combines TRBV7-9 with TRBJ2-1; D uncertain. Germline lookup yields CDR1 SEHNR and CDR2 FQNEAQ (reference sequence). The CDR3 extends over 15 amino acids. V lost 6 bases, J lost 0 bases, and 12 bases lay in between. CDR3 loop: CASRPAIHSYNEQFF. CDR3 nucleotide sequence: TGTGCCAGCAGGCCTGCGATTCACTCCTACAATGAGCAGTTCTTC. Full variable domain (outside the CDR3, taken from reference TRBV7-9 and TRBJ2-1): DTGVSQNPRHKITKRGQNVTFRCDPISEHNRLYWYRQTLGQGPEFLTYFQNEAQLEKSRLLSDRFSAERPKGSFSTLEIQRTEQGDSAMYLCASRPAIHSYNEQFFGPGTRLTVL.

This sequence joins TRBV7-9 and TRBJ1-1, with a weak D call TRBD1 (5 bases). V lost 5 bases and J lost 4, with 14 bases in between. CDR3 length: 14 residues. CDR1 and CDR2 (germline): SEHNR, FQNEAQ (reference sequence). CDR3 loop: CASSPPAGGTEAFF. CDR3 DNA sequence: TGTGCCAGCAGCCCGCCGGCTGGGGGCACTGAAGCTTTCTTT.

This clonotype has at least ten counts. The chain combines TRBV4-3 with TRBJ2-1; D unclear. V dropped 0 bases and J dropped 10 bases, with 13 bases sitting between them. Germline V lookup: CDR1 LGHNA, CDR2 YSLEER. This CDR3 has 14 residues. The CDR3 sequence: CASSQDQAGREQFF. CDR3 sequence (DNA): TGCGCCAGCAGCCAAGACCAGGCAGGCCGCGAGCAGTTCTTC.